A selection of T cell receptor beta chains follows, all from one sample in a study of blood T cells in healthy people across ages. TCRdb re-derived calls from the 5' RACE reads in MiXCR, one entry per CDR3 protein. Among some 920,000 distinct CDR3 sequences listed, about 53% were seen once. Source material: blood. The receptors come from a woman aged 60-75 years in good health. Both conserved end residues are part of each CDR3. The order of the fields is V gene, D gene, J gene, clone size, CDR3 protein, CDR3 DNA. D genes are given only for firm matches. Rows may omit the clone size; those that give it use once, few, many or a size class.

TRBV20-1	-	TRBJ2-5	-	CSARDRYPGEQYF	TGCAGTGCTAGAGACCGCTACCCCGGAGAGCAGTACTTC
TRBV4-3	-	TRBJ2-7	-	CASSQDISYEQYF	TGCGCCAGCAGCCAAGATATCTCCTACGAGCAGTACTTC
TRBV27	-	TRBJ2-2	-	CASTMTRNTGELFF	TGTGCCAGCACTATGACTAGGAACACCGGGGAGCTGTTTTTT
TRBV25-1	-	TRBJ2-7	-	CASSEGGALGEQYF	TGTGCCAGCAGTGAAGGCGGTGCTCTTGGCGAGCAGTACTTC
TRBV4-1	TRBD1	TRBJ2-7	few	CASSQERGREQYF	TGCGCCAGCAGCCAAGAGAGGGGGCGCGAGCAGTACTTC
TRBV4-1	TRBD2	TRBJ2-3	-	CASSQGASGGDTQYF	TGCGCCAGCAGCCAAGGGGCTAGCGGAGGGGATACGCAGTATTTT
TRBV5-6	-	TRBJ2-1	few	CASSFNFNEQFF	TGTGCCAGCAGCTTCAATTTCAATGAGCAGTTCTTC
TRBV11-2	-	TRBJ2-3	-	CASSLVFQRGSTDTQYF	TGTGCCAGCAGCTTAGTGTTCCAACGCGGGAGCACAGATACGCAGTATTTT
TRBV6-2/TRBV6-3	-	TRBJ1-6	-	CASRDPRTGSDSPLHF	TGTGCCAGCAGAGACCCCCGCACAGGGTCGGATTCACCCCTCCACTTT
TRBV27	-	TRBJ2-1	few	CASSPGPKPSEQFF	TGTGCCAGCAGTCCAGGACCCAAACCCAGTGAGCAGTTCTTC
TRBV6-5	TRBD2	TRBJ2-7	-	CASSSTRGGYEQYF	TGTGCCAGCAGTTCAACTCGGGGGGGCTACGAGCAGTACTTC
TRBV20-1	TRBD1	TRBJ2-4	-	CSAQDRVLNIQYF	TGCAGTGCGCAGGACAGGGTGTTAAACATTCAGTATTTC
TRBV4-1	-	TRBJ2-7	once	CASSQDQAVTSYEQYF	TGCGCCAGCAGCCAAGATCAGGCAGTAACCTCCTACGAGCAGTACTTC
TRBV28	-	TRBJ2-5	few	CASSFGVRGQETQYF	TGTGCCAGCAGTTTCGGGGTGAGGGGGCAAGAGACCCAGTACTTC
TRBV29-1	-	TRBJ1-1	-	CSVALSPTAEAFF	TGCAGCGTAGCCCTGAGTCCCACCGCTGAAGCTTTCTTT
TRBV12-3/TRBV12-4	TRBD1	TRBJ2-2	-	CASSGTATGELFF	TGTGCCAGCAGCGGGACAGCCACCGGGGAGCTGTTTTTT
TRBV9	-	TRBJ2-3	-	CASSEDNTDTQYF	TGTGCCAGCAGCGAGGACAACACAGATACGCAGTATTTT
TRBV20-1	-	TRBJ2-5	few	CSPMGETQYF	TGCAGTCCCATGGGAGAGACCCAGTACTTC
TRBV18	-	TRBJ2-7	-	CASSTRQLDEQYF	TGTGCCAGCTCTACGCGACAGTTGGACGAGCAGTACTTC
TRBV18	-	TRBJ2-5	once	CANSPLQDKQETQYF	TGTGCCAACTCACCACTCCAGGACAAGCAAGAGACCCAGTACTTC
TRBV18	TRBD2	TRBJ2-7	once	CANSLQPPIPGREGSYEQYF	TGTGCCAACTCCCTACAGCCCCCCATCCCCGGGCGGGAGGGATCCTACGAGCAGTACTTC
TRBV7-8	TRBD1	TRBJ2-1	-	CASRLGQGIYNEQFF	TGTGCCAGCAGACTAGGACAGGGAATATACAATGAGCAGTTCTTC
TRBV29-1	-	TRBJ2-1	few	CSAPRGLPYHEQFF	TGCAGCGCCCCCAGGGGCCTCCCCTACCATGAGCAGTTCTTC
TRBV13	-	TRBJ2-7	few	CASSLGISGSYEQYF	TGTGCCAGCAGCTTAGGTATTTCGGGATCCTACGAGCAGTACTTC
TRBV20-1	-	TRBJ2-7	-	CSVTGLTPYEQYF	TGCAGTGTTACGGGACTGACCCCCTACGAGCAGTACTTC
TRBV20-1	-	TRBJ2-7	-	CSAAEVRSSYNEQYF	TGCAGTGCCGCCGAGGTCCGGAGCTCCTACAATGAGCAGTACTTC
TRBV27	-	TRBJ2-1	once	CASRAEFF	TGTGCCAGCAGGGCCGAGTTCTTC
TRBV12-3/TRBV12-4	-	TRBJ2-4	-	CASNPGSRENIQYF	TGTGCCAGCAACCCCGGGTCGAGGGAGAACATTCAGTACTTC
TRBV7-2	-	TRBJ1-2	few	CASSLSASNYGYTF	TGTGCCAGCAGCTTATCCGCATCTAACTATGGCTACACCTTC
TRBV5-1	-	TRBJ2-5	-	CASSLQGSRETQYF	TGCGCCAGCAGCTTGCAGGGTTCTCGGGAGACCCAGTACTTC
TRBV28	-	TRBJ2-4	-	CASSFEIPGRGQYF	TGTGCCAGCAGTTTCGAAATTCCGGGTAGGGGGCAGTACTTC
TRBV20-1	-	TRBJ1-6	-	CSAPIGGSSFKFGSPLHF	TGCAGTGCCCCGATTGGGGGTAGTTCGTTCAAGTTTGGTTCACCCCTCCACTTT
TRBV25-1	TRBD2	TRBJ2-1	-	CASSEPTSGNNEQFF	TGTGCCAGCAGTGAACCGACTAGCGGAAACAATGAGCAGTTCTTC
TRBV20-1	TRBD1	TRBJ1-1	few	CSAIPGQGTEAFF	TGCAGTGCCATTCCGGGACAGGGCACTGAAGCTTTCTTT
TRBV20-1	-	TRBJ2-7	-	CSARDGKGASYEQYF	TGCAGTGCTAGAGATGGGAAGGGAGCGAGTTATGAGCAGTACTTC
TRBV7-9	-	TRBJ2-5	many	CASSQTGLETQYF	TGTGCCAGCAGCCAAACAGGGTTAGAGACCCAGTACTTC